The rows below give T cell receptor beta chains drawn from one sample of a study of shared clonotypes between healthy human individuals. TCRdb's table, derived via immunoSEQ multiplex PCR, lists solely in-frame clones and lacks some. Here the sample spans 600,000 to 750,000 clones, roughly 91% being singletons. The specimen sequenced was memory CD8+ T cells from PBMCs. These receptors were obtained from a man between 18 and 35 years old in good health. Some clones in this sample may be carry-over from other donors' samples. The CDR3 runs from the conserved cysteine through the conserved F or W. A D gene is named only where the DNA matches it firmly. Clone size is shown for a subset of rows, as once, few, many or a class of expanded clone.

CDR3 DNA | CDR3 protein | V gene | clone size | J gene | D gene
TGTGCCAGCAGTGATTCGACTAGCGGTTACAGCTCCTACGAGCAGTACTTC | CASSDSTSGYSSYEQYF | TRBV2 | NA | TRBJ2-7 | TRBD2
TGCGCCAGCAGCAAACTGACGGGGCGGAATCGAGATACGCAGTATTTT | CASSKLTGRNRDTQYF | TRBV5-1 | NA | TRBJ2-3 | NA
TGTGCCAGCAGCTCAACCCGGGACACGCGCTATGGCTACACCTTC | CASSSTRDTRYGYTF | TRBV7-9 | few | TRBJ1-2 | NA
TGCAGCGTTGGGACAGGGGATGACTACGAGCAGTACTTC | CSVGTGDDYEQYF | TRBV29-1 | NA | TRBJ2-7 | TRBD1
TGTGCCAGCATGGGGGGATCCTACAATGAGCAGTTCTTC | CASMGGSYNEQFF | TRBV6-5 | NA | TRBJ2-1 | NA
TGTGCCAGTAGTATAGGCCAGGGCTACGAGCAGTACTTC | CASSIGQGYEQYF | TRBV19 | NA | TRBJ2-7 | NA
TGCGCCAGCAGCCAAGCTATTACGCGGGAGAGCGGCAATGAGCAGTTCTTC | CASSQAITRESGNEQFF | TRBV4-3 | NA | TRBJ2-1 | TRBD2
TGTGCCAGTAGTAGCCGGAGGTCCAAAGAGACCCAGTACTTC | CASSSRRSKETQYF | TRBV19 | NA | TRBJ2-5 | NA
TGTGCCAGCAGCTCATTACAGGGTTGGACCTACGAGCAGTACTTC | CASSSLQGWTYEQYF | TRBV5-6 | NA | TRBJ2-7 | NA
TGTGCCAGCAGCTTCGGGAATCAGCCCCAGCATTTT | CASSFGNQPQHF | TRBV7-5 | NA | TRBJ1-5 | NA
TGTGCCAGCAGCTTGAGAGGTCAAGTGGGAGCTTTCTTT | CASSLRGQVGAFF | TRBV5-6 | NA | TRBJ1-1 | NA
TGTGCCAGCAGTTTGCGGATGAGCTCTTACGAGCAGTACTTC | CASSLRMSSYEQYF | TRBV27 | NA | TRBJ2-7 | NA
TGTGCCAGCAGCGACGTGACCAACACTGAAGCTTTCTTT | CASSDVTNTEAFF | TRBV6-1 | NA | TRBJ1-1 | NA
TGCGCCAGCAGCTTGGACACCATATATTTT | CASSLDTIYF | TRBV5-1 | NA | TRBJ1-3 | NA
TGTGCCACCAGCAGACCGCCGGGACCCAAAAACATTCAGTACTTC | CATSRPPGPKNIQYF | TRBV15 | NA | TRBJ2-4 | NA
TGTGCCAGCAGCCCCCGGAGACACAGCGGCGGGTTTCGGCCCCAGCATTTT | CASSPRRHSGGFRPQHF | TRBV9 | once | TRBJ1-5 | NA
TGTGCCAGCAGCCAAGAGCAGGCAGGGTCGTTGGACGAGCAGTACTTC | CASSQEQAGSLDEQYF | TRBV14 | once | TRBJ2-7 | NA
TGTGCCAGTAGTATTAAGGGACTGAGCTCCTACGAGCAGTACTTC | CASSIKGLSSYEQYF | TRBV19 | few | TRBJ2-7 | NA
TGCAGTGCTGGAGGTGGTACGCAGTATTTT | CSAGGGTQYF | TRBV20-1 | NA | TRBJ2-3 | NA
TGTGCCAGCAGTTTATCGACAGAAACCGGGGAGCTGTTTTTT | CASSLSTETGELFF | TRBV28 | NA | TRBJ2-2 | NA
TGTGCCAGCCTGGAGGACAGGGGACGTGAGCAGTTCTTC | CASLEDRGREQFF | TRBV28 | NA | TRBJ2-1 | TRBD1
TGTGCCAGCAGCTTAGTCACGGGAAACACCATATATTTT | CASSLVTGNTIYF | TRBV7-2 | once | TRBJ1-3 | NA
TGTGCCAGCAGCTCCGAAGCGTTAGGACTAGCGGGAGTTGGTACGCAGTATTTT | CASSSEALGLAGVGTQYF | TRBV11-1 | NA | TRBJ2-3 | TRBD2
TGTGCCAGCACCTTAGTATACCCAACCGTAGGGCAGAGTGGCTACACCTTC | CASTLVYPTVGQSGYTF | TRBV28 | NA | TRBJ1-2 | NA
TGTGCCAGCAGCTTCCATGTACTAGCGGGACGGAATGAGCAGTTCTTC | CASSFHVLAGRNEQFF | TRBV7-9 | NA | TRBJ2-1 | TRBD2
TGTGCCAGTAGTATAGTCGGGGGTGAAAACACTGAAGCTTTCTTT | CASSIVGGENTEAFF | TRBV19 | NA | TRBJ1-1 | NA
TGTGCCTGGAGTATGGTAGCTTCCCGCGAGCAGTACTTC | CAWSMVASREQYF | TRBV30 | NA | TRBJ2-7 | NA
TGTGCCAGCAGCGCGGGGTGGGTGGCGAGCTCTGGGGCCAACGTCCTGACTTTC | CASSAGWVASSGANVLTF | TRBV9 | NA | TRBJ2-6 | NA
TGTGCCAGTAGTAGCAGGACACTTTCCTACGAGCAGTACTTC | CASSSRTLSYEQYF | TRBV19 | NA | TRBJ2-7 | NA
TGTGCCAGCAGCCGAACAGGGTTTTACGTCGAGCAGTACTTC | CASSRTGFYVEQYF | TRBV21-1 | NA | TRBJ2-7 | NA
TGTGCCAGCAGTTCCGGATTTGTGGGGACAGGGGCCTACGAGCAGTACTTC | CASSSGFVGTGAYEQYF | TRBV27 | NA | TRBJ2-7 | TRBD1
TGTGCCAGCAGTCTATCCCCCGGGCCCCCCAATGAAGCTTTCTTT | CASSLSPGPPNEAFF | TRBV27 | NA | TRBJ1-1 | NA
TGTGCCAGCACCCCCCGGGGAGGCTCGTTCTATGGCTACACCTTC | CASTPRGGSFYGYTF | TRBV27 | NA | TRBJ1-2 | NA
TGTGCCAGCAGTCAAGGAGGTGGAACTAATGAAAAACTGTTTTTT | CASSQGGGTNEKLFF | TRBV6-6 | NA | TRBJ1-4 | NA
TGTGCCAGCAGCCTAGCGCTCTCTGGGGCCAACGTCCTGACTTTC | CASSLALSGANVLTF | TRBV9 | NA | TRBJ2-6 | NA
TGTGCCAGCAGTTTGGGGACTAGCGGGTACAATGAGCAGTTCTTC | CASSLGTSGYNEQFF | TRBV28 | NA | TRBJ2-1 | TRBD2
TGTGCCAGCAGTTACCCAGATACGCAGTATTTT | CASSYPDTQYF | TRBV6-5 | NA | TRBJ2-3 | NA
TGTGCCAGCAGGGCAAGACAGGGCGGCACAGATACGCAGTATTTT | CASRARQGGTDTQYF | TRBV7-9 | NA | TRBJ2-3 | TRBD1
TGCGCCAGCAGCCCCCACGGGGTGCTCACAGATACGCAGTATTTT | CASSPHGVLTDTQYF | TRBV5-1 | NA | TRBJ2-3 | NA
TGTGCCTGGAGGATCCGGGGCCCTGAGCAGTTCTTC | CAWRIRGPEQFF | TRBV30 | once | TRBJ2-1 | NA
TGTGCCAGCAGTTGGGCCGGGAGGGCCGTCGATGAGCAGTTCTTC | CASSWAGRAVDEQFF | TRBV28 | once | TRBJ2-1 | TRBD2